The 7 T cell receptor beta chains below come from one sample, sequenced in a study of CD8+ T cells in alopecia areata. Following extraction, RNA underwent reverse transcription to cDNA, which served as the sequencing template. Assay used: immunoSEQ multiplex PCR; TCRdb lists only in-frame clones, some missing. This sample has around 80,000 clones, with approximately 50% found just once. Sequencing used NKG2D-high CD8+ T cells sorted from blood. These TCRs come from a human donor with alopecia areata.

The rearrangement uses TRBV4-1 and TRBJ1-2; D remains unclear. V lost 3 bases and J 4 bases, leaving 15 bases between the germline ends. CDR1 is MGHRA and CDR2 is YSYEKL in the germline V gene. The CDR3 covers 15 residues. The CDR3 DNA sequence: TGCGCCAGCAGCCAGATAACCGGGAACCCCTATGGCTACACCTTC. The encoded protein is CASSQITGNPYGYTF.

The chain carries TRBV6-1 and TRBJ2-1; D not certain. Trimming took off 1 base at V and 10 bases at J, with 11 bases between the two ends. The CDR3 contains 13 residues. Looked up from germline, CDR1 is MNHNS and CDR2 is SASEGT. The CDR3 sequence: CASSEVVIWEQFF. DNA for the CDR3: TGTGCCAGCAGTGAAGTAGTTATTTGGGAGCAGTTCTTC.

This clone has just a few counts. The chain combines TRBV28 with TRBJ2-5, with 10 bases that match TRBD2. There are 13 residues in the CDR3. With V trimmed by 7 bases and J by 4 bases, 3 bases remained unmatched. Looked up from germline, CDR1 is MDHEN and CDR2 is SYDVKM. The CDR3 sequence is CASIASGGETQYF. CDR3 sequence (DNA): TGTGCCAGCATCGCTAGCGGGGGAGAGACCCAGTACTTC.

This sequence joins TRBV2 and TRBJ1-4; 8 positions match TRBD1. The CDR3 runs to 14 residues. After removal of 10 bases from V and 7 bases from J, the junction contained 11 bases not matched to a gene. Per germline, CDR1 SNHLY and CDR2 FYNNEI. CDR3 protein: CATVSGTGFEKLFF. As DNA, the CDR3 is TGTGCCACCGTCTCCGGGACAGGATTTGAAAAACTGTTTTTT.

Comments on this clone: This CDR3 is also generated by other DNA sequences in the sample. CDR3 in DNA: TGCAGCGTTGAAGGGACAGGGAGCTCCTACAATGAGCAGTTCTTC. It translates to CSVEGTGSSYNEQFF. The V gene is TRBV29-1, the J gene TRBJ2-1; 8 bases match TRBD1. The CDR3 length is 15 residues. V dropped 1 base and J dropped 0; count of bases not matched to a gene: 2. Germline CDR1 is SQVTM and CDR2 is ANQGSEA.

The chain combines TRBV30 with TRBJ2-2, with 7 bases fitting TRBD1. CDR3 length equals 14 residues. Per germline, CDR1 GTSNPN and CDR2 SVGIG (reference sequence). The V and J ends lost 0 bases and 6 bases, in that order; junction bases with no gene match: 4. The chain's CDR3 is CAWSVLQGSGELFF. CDR3 DNA sequence: TGTGCCTGGAGTGTACTACAGGGGTCCGGGGAGCTGTTTTTT.

This clone came up a few times. The V and J genes are TRBV7-2 and TRBJ2-3; 7 nucleotides align to TRBD1. Germline V gene lookup returns CDR1 SGHTA and CDR2 FQGNSA. The V and J ends lost 5 bases and 4 bases, in that order; junction bases with no gene match: 3. The CDR3 length is 13 residues. CDR3 amino acids: CASSTTGPDTQYF. The CDR3 DNA reads TGTGCCAGCAGCACGACAGGGCCAGATACGCAGTATTTT.